These T cell receptor beta chains were read from a single sample in a study of shared clonotypes between healthy human individuals. Sequencing was performed with immunoSEQ multiplex PCR; in TCRdb, only in-frame clones are kept and a portion is missing. The sample has about 510,000 clones, roughly 78% seen once. The sequenced material came from PBMCs. The receptors stem from a middle-aged woman in good health. Some clones in this sample may be carry-over from other donors' samples. CDR3s include the opening cysteine and the closing phenylalanine or tryptophan. The D gene is left open where the match is weak. Rows give clone size only sometimes, using once, few, many, or a class for an expanded clone.

CDR3aa	CDR3nt	v_gene	j_gene	abundance	d_gene	len
CASSEQGVYGYTF	TGTGCCAGCAGCGAACAGGGAGTCTATGGCTACACCTTC	TRBV28	TRBJ1-2	NA	NA	13
CASSHSTGWGEKLFF	TGTGCCAGCAGCCATTCGACAGGGTGGGGTGAAAAACTGTTTTTT	TRBV27	TRBJ1-4	NA	TRBD1	15
CAWRSYYEQYF	TGTGCCTGGAGATCCTACTACGAGCAGTACTTC	TRBV30	TRBJ2-7	once	NA	11
CASSSGGNYEQYF	TGTGCCAGCTCATCGGGGGGGAACTACGAGCAGTACTTC	TRBV18	TRBJ2-7	NA	TRBD2	13
CASSQARTTSGSTDTQYF	TGTGCCAGCAGCCAAGCCCGGACGACTAGCGGGAGCACAGATACGCAGTATTTT	TRBV14	TRBJ2-3	few	TRBD2	18
CASSPPDQPQHF	TGTGCCAGCAGTCCTCCGGACCAGCCCCAGCATTTT	TRBV6-6	TRBJ1-5	NA	NA	12
CASSFRGGASYGEKLFF	TGTGCCAGCAGTTTTAGGGGGGGCGCGTCGTACGGGGAAAAACTGTTTTTT	TRBV27	TRBJ1-4	few	NA	17
CASSQGQGMGETQYF	TGCGCCAGCAGCCAAGGACAGGGGATGGGGGAGACCCAGTACTTC	TRBV4-1	TRBJ2-5	NA	TRBD1	15
CASSYLSGSGNTIYF	TGTGCCAGCAGTTACTTGTCCGGGTCTGGAAACACCATATATTTT	TRBV6-5	TRBJ1-3	NA	NA	15
CASSYSGTGGEGGTEAFF	TGCGCCAGCAGCTACTCCGGGACAGGGGGCGAAGGGGGCACTGAAGCTTTCTTT	TRBV5-1	TRBJ1-1	NA	TRBD1	18
CASSLTGEETQYF	TGTGCCAGCAGCCTTACAGGGGAAGAGACCCAGTACTTC	TRBV5-4	TRBJ2-5	NA	TRBD1	13
CASSPRGAVNTEAFF	TGTGCCAGCAGCCCTAGAGGGGCAGTTAACACTGAAGCTTTCTTT	TRBV7-8	TRBJ1-1	once	NA	15
CASSTDPDRGPYEQYF	TGTGCCAGTAGTACAGACCCCGACAGGGGCCCCTACGAGCAGTACTTC	TRBV19	TRBJ2-7	few	TRBD1	16
CASSPTETYEQYF	TGTGCCAGCTCACCTACAGAAACATACGAGCAGTACTTC	TRBV18	TRBJ2-7	NA	NA	13
CASSQEETGGLFRELFF	TGTGCCAGCAGCCAAGAGGAGACAGGGGGCTTGTTCAGGGAGCTGTTTTTT	TRBV14	TRBJ2-2	NA	TRBD1	17
CASSPRGLSYEQYF	TGTGCCAGCAGTCCAAGGGGGTTATCCTACGAGCAGTACTTC	TRBV27	TRBJ2-7	NA	NA	14
CAVEGYGYTF	TGTGCCGTCGAGGGTTATGGCTACACCTTC	TRBV30	TRBJ1-2	few	NA	10
CSVDSGGANTGELFF	TGCAGCGTGGATTCAGGGGGCGCGAACACCGGGGAGCTGTTTTTT	TRBV29-1	TRBJ2-2	NA	TRBD1	15
CASSPGTATYEQYF	TGTGCCAGCAGCCCCGGGACAGCAACTTACGAGCAGTACTTC	TRBV5-4	TRBJ2-7	few	TRBD1	14
CASSESGANVLTF	TGTGCCAGCAGTGAATCTGGGGCCAACGTCCTGACTTTC	TRBV6-1	TRBJ2-6	few	NA	13
CASSLDLDYNEQFF	TGTGCCAGCAGCTTAGATCTCGATTACAATGAGCAGTTCTTC	TRBV11-3	TRBJ2-1	few	NA	14
CASSRTSGSYEQYF	TGTGCCAGCAGCCGGACTAGCGGCTCCTACGAGCAGTACTTC	TRBV7-8	TRBJ2-7	NA	TRBD2	14
CASSDGTGFSPLHF	TGTGCCAGCAGTGATGGGACAGGGTTTTCACCCCTCCACTTT	TRBV2	TRBJ1-6	few	TRBD1	14
CASSVGVGSSTGELFF	TGTGCCAGCAGCGTAGGCGTCGGGAGCAGCACCGGGGAGCTGTTTTTT	TRBV9	TRBJ2-2	NA	NA	16
CASSPRTSGRNEQFF	TGTGCCAGCAGCCCTCGGACTAGCGGGAGGAATGAGCAGTTCTTC	TRBV11-1	TRBJ2-1	NA	TRBD2	15
CASSPHDYQETQYF	TGCGCCAGCAGCCCTCACGATTACCAAGAGACCCAGTACTTC	TRBV5-1	TRBJ2-5	NA	NA	14
CASSTQDGFNTEAFF	TGTGCCAGTAGTACCCAGGACGGCTTTAACACTGAAGCTTTCTTT	TRBV19	TRBJ1-1	NA	NA	15
CASSPRGGGMNTEAFF	TGTGCCAGCTCACCACGTGGGGGTGGGATGAACACTGAAGCTTTCTTT	TRBV18	TRBJ1-1	NA	NA	16
CASRPYTGELFF	TGTGCCAGCAGGCCCTACACCGGGGAGCTGTTTTTT	TRBV6-5	TRBJ2-2	NA	NA	12
CASSVASGNYNEQFF	TGTGCCAGCAGCGTAGCTAGCGGGAACTACAATGAGCAGTTCTTC	TRBV9	TRBJ2-1	NA	TRBD2	15
CASSLVSGGLNNEQFF	TGTGCCAGCAGCTTAGTCTCGGGAGGGTTAAACAATGAGCAGTTCTTC	TRBV11-3	TRBJ2-1	NA	TRBD2	16
CASSRVQGIGRSYTF	TGTGCCAGCAGTCGGGTACAGGGTATAGGTAGGAGCTACACCTTC	TRBV27	TRBJ1-2	NA	NA	15
CSVPTGRSYNEQFF	TGCAGCGTCCCCACGGGGCGCTCCTACAATGAGCAGTTCTTC	TRBV29-1	TRBJ2-1	NA	NA	14
CASSYSWGRLSYEQYF	TGTGCCAGCAGTTACTCGTGGGGGCGATTAAGTTACGAGCAGTACTTC	TRBV6-5	TRBJ2-7	NA	NA	16
CATAWREAVGTQYF	TGTGCCACCGCCTGGCGGGAGGCGGTTGGTACGCAGTATTTT	TRBV15	TRBJ2-3	NA	TRBD2	14
CASVPRASNTGELFF	TGTGCCAGCGTCCCTCGCGCTTCGAACACCGGGGAGCTGTTTTTT	TRBV7-8	TRBJ2-2	NA	NA	15
CASSFWTSGSNEQFF	TGTGCCAGCAGTTTTTGGACTAGCGGGAGTAATGAGCAGTTCTTC	TRBV28	TRBJ2-1	once	TRBD2	15
CASSGDGANTEAFF	TGTGCCAGCAGTGGAGATGGGGCGAACACTGAAGCTTTCTTT	TRBV2	TRBJ1-1	NA	NA	14
CASSQQTGGTEAFF	TGCGCCAGCAGCCAGCAAACAGGGGGGACTGAAGCTTTCTTT	TRBV5-1	TRBJ1-1	NA	TRBD1	14
CASSPPLAGETQYF	TGTGCCAGCTCACCACCGCTAGCGGGTGAGACCCAGTACTTC	TRBV18	TRBJ2-5	NA	TRBD2	14
CASSLAGEAYNEQFF	TGTGCCAGCAGCCTGGCCGGGGAGGCCTACAATGAGCAGTTCTTC	TRBV28	TRBJ2-1	NA	NA	15
CASSVSERWGDTQYF	TGTGCCAGCAGCGTATCGGAGCGGTGGGGAGATACGCAGTATTTT	TRBV9	TRBJ2-3	NA	NA	15
CASSLGSGGETQYF	TGTGCCAGCAGCTTAGGTTCTGGGGGAGAGACCCAGTACTTC	TRBV11-1	TRBJ2-5	NA	NA	14
CASVGWDRKKAFF	TGTGCCAGCGTCGGGTGGGACAGGAAAAAAGCTTTCTTT	TRBV2	TRBJ1-1	NA	TRBD1	13
CATSRPLTPLTYNEQFF	TGTGCCACCAGCAGACCCCTGACACCCCTTACCTACAATGAGCAGTTCTTC	TRBV15	TRBJ2-1	once	NA	17
CASSPSARGVDTQYF	TGTGCCAGCAGTCCATCGGCCAGGGGAGTAGATACGCAGTATTTT	TRBV6-5	TRBJ2-3	NA	NA	15
CASPPYRGATHTDTQYF	TGTGCCAGCCCCCCTTACCGGGGTGCGACCCACACAGATACGCAGTATTTT	TRBV11-2	TRBJ2-3	NA	NA	17
CASKPTSSGNTIYF	TGTGCCAGCAAGCCGACATCCTCTGGAAACACCATATATTTT	TRBV7-3	TRBJ1-3	NA	NA	14
CASRYTGQDLNEQFF	TGTGCCAGCAGATATACGGGACAGGACCTCAATGAGCAGTTCTTC	TRBV6-5	TRBJ2-1	NA	TRBD1	15
CASSLVGEQFF	TGCGCCAGCAGCTTGGTTGGTGAGCAGTTCTTC	TRBV5-1	TRBJ2-1	NA	NA	11